Sequencing of this T cell receptor beta chain was carried out in a study of T cells in Graves' hyperthyroidism and ophthalmopathy. About the study: Peripheral blood was secured at the point of initial diagnosis, before any treatment.

Whole-study results and caveats: Model output signaled ophthalmopathy a median about seven months ahead of onset. Ophthalmopathy was separated from stable hyperthyroidism by a 13 V-J model.

This clonotype appeared once. Its antigen is still unknown. One junction end disagrees with the germline gene, perhaps due to a read error. The CDR3 totals 14 residues. CDR1 is MNHGY, CDR2 SVAAGI, per germline. What was amplified from RNA transcripts were TCR beta CDR3 regions. The HTBI primer set was used in a first-round RT-PCR of the TCR CDR3. TCRdb re-called the multiplex PCR reads with MiXCR, one entry per CDR3 protein. The sample yields about 300,000 distinct CDR3 sequences, roughly 18% seen once. The TCR was taken from a man aged 50 or older with Graves' ophthalmopathy. The chain uses TRBV6-9 and TRBJ2-3; 8 bases line up with TRBD1. The sequenced sample was blood. The CDR3 DNA reads as TGCGCCAACCTGGGACAGGCAACCACAGATACGCAGTATTTT. It specifies CANLGQATTDTQYF.